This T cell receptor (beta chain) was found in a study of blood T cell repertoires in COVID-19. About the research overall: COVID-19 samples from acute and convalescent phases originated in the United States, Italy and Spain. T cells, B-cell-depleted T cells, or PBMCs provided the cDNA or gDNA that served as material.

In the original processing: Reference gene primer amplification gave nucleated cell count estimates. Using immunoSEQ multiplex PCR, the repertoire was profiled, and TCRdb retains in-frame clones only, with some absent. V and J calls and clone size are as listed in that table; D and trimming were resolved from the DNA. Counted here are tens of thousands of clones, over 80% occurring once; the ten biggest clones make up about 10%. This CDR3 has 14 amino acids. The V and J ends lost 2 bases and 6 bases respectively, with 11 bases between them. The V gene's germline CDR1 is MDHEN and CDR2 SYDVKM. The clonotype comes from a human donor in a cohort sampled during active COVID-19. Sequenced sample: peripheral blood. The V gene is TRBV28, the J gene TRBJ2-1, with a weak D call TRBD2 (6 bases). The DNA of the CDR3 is TGTGCCAGCAGTTTAAGGGGACTGGGCAATGAGCAGTTCTTC. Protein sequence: CASSLRGLGNEQFF.